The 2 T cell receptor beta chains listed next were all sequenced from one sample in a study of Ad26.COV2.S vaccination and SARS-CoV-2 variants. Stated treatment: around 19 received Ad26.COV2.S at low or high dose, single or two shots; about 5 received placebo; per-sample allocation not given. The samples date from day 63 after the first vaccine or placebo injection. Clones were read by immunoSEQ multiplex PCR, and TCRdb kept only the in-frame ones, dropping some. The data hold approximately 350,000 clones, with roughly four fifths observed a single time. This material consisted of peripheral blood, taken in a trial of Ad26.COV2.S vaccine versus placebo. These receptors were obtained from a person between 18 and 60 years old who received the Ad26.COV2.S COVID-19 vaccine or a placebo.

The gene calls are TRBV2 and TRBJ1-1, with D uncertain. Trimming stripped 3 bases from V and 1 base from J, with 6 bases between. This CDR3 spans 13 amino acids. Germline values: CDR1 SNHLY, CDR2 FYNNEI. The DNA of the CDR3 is TGTGCCAGCAGTGACGGGCCGAACACTGAAGCTTTCTTT. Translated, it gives CASSDGPNTEAFF.

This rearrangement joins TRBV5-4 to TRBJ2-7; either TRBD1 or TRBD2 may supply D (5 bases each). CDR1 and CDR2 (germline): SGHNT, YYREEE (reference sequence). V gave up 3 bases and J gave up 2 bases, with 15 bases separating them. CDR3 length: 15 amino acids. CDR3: CASSSPGTAAYEQYF. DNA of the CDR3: TGTGCCAGCAGCTCCCCCGGGACGGCAGCCTACGAGCAGTACTTC.